The present entry profiles one T cell receptor (beta chain) with its context. The data derive from a study of control samples from healthy donors and cancer patients. Germline CDR1 reads MNHEY; CDR2 reads SMNVEV (reference sequence). V was clipped by 3 bases and J by 1 base, with 9 bases between them. There are 14 residues in the CDR3. Method: immunoSEQ multiplex PCR; TCRdb's copy keeps in-frame clones and lacks some. Among over 120,000 clones, roughly 94% were seen once, and the ten largest hold 14%. This clonotype was sampled from a man between 60 and 70 years old with colorectal cancer. The sequenced sample was PBMCs. The chain is built from TRBV27 and TRBJ1-2, with a weak D call TRBD1 (5 bases). The CDR3 is CASSFQGDNYGYTF. As DNA, the CDR3 is TGTGCCAGCAGTTTCCAGGGCGATAACTATGGCTACACCTTC.